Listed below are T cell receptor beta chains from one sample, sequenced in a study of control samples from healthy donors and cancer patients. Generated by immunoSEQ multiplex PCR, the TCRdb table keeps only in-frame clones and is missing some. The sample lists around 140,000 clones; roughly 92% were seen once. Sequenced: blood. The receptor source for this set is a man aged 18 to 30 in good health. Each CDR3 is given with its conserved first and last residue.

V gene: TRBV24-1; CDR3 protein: CATSDFGGRAFF
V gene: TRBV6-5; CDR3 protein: CASSYYGGTQETQYF
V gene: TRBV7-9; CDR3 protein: CASSLDPGTGNTINYGYTF
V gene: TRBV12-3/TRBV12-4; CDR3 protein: CASSLVAGAFF
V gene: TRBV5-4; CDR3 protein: CASSLTSGYTGELFF
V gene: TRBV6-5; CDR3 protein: CASSISGANVLTF
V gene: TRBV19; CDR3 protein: CASSPTGPTNQPQHF
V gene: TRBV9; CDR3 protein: CASSMRTTLNTGELFF
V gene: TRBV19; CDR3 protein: CASSGTGFSEQYF
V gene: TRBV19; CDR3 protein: CASSTGAQETQYF
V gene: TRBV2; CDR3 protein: CASSEAGPRYGYTF
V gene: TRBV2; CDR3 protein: CASSEATGISYEQYF
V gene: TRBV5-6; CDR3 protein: CASSLASYNEQFF
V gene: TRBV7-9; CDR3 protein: CASSLALRQTSAFF
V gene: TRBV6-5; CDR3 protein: CASSYGQGHGYTF
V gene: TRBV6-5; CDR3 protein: CASKEDRRFSQPQHF
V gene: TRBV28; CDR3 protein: CASSSDRRRYF
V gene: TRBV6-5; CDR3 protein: CASSQSIGELFF
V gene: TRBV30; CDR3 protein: CAWTPTSGEETQYF
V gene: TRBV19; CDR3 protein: CASSFGTNYGYTF
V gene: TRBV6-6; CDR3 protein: CASSFYRDTEAFF
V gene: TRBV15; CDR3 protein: CATSRESSTDSNQPQHF
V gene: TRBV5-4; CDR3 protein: CASSGGLFNYEQYF
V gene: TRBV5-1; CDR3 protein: CASSLALAGSSTDTQYF
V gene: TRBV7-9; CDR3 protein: CASSLMGQTYEQYF
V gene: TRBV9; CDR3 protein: CASSESGGPYNEQFF
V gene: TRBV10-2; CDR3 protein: CASSLAGTDTEAFF
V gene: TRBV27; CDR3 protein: CASRETQYF
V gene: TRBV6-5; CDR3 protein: CASSSSGTGVSPLHF
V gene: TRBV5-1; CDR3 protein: CASSSGPPVSEQYF